This T cell receptor beta chain was retrieved from a study of Ad26.COV2.S vaccination and SARS-CoV-2 variants. Sequencing used immunoSEQ multiplex PCR; TCRdb keeps in-frame clones, though not all of them. The sample consists of around 300,000 clones, around nine tenths of them appearing once. Treatment in this sample: about 20 received Ad26.COV2.S at low or high dose, single or two shots; roughly five received placebo; per-sample allocation not given. Sampling was performed 63 days after the first vaccine or placebo injection. After removal of 4 bases from V and 8 bases from J, the junction contained 7 bases not matched to a gene. From germline, CDR1 is SGHTA and CDR2 FQGNSA. The CDR3 length is 14 residues.

The sequence derives from a person between 18 and 59 years old who received the Ad26.COV2.S COVID-19 vaccine or a placebo. J is TRBJ2-4 and V is TRBV7-2; 8 bases are a match to TRBD1. The sample here was peripheral blood, taken in a trial of Ad26.COV2.S vaccine versus placebo. CDR3 DNA sequence: TGTGCCAGCAGCTCCCCGGACAGGGAATACATTCAGTACTTC. Residues: CASSSPDREYIQYF.